Each of the 15 T cell receptor beta chains below was sequenced from the same sample in a study of blood T cell repertoires in COVID-19. Profiled with immunoSEQ multiplex PCR; TCRdb holds only in-frame clones, not every one. The sample includes about 82,000 clones, 81% of them seen just once. The material sequenced was peripheral blood. The receptors here all came from a man older than 75 with acute or convalescent COVID-19.

The CDR3: CASSFGLNTEAFF. The CDR3 DNA follows: TGTGCCAGCAGTTTCGGGTTAAACACTGAAGCTTTCTTT. The chain combines TRBV12-3 or TRBV12-4 with TRBJ1-1; D gene ambiguous. The CDR3 is 13 residues long. Trimming left V 3 bases short and J 2 bases short, with 7 bases between.

This chain uses TRBV7-2 with TRBJ1-3; possibly TRBD1 for D (5 bases). The CDR3 covers 16 residues. Trimming stripped 5 bases from V and 0 bases from J, with 14 bases between. CDR1 and CDR2 from the germline V gene are SGHTA and FQGNSA. The CDR3 nucleotides are TGTGCCAGCAGCCCTGGGTCACAGGTCTCTGGAAACACCATATATTTT. Translation: CASSPGSQVSGNTIYF.

V is TRBV4-1 and J is TRBJ2-1; D is perhaps TRBD1 (6 bases). The germline V and J ends were trimmed by 0 bases and 0 bases, with 18 bases remaining between them. The CDR3 is 19 residues long. CDR1 is MGHRA and CDR2 is YSYEKL in the germline V gene. CDR3 amino acids: CASSQDLRLAQGSYNEQFF. As DNA, the CDR3 is TGCGCCAGCAGCCAAGATCTTCGTCTTGCACAGGGCTCCTACAATGAGCAGTTCTTC.

The V call is TRBV6-6, the J call TRBJ1-2, with a weak D call TRBD1 (6 bases). CDR3 length: 16 amino acids. Trimming cost V 0 bases and J 6 bases, with 17 bases left between them. Germline CDR1 MNHNY, CDR2 SVGAGI (reference sequence). DNA for the CDR3: TGTGCCAGCAGTTACTCGATCGGGGGGCGCGGTAATGGCTACACCTTC. This encodes CASSYSIGGRGNGYTF.

Only a few counts were recorded for this clone. The V gene is TRBV29-1, the J gene TRBJ2-7; no clear D gene. Trimming took off 3 bases at V and 0 bases at J, with 9 bases between the two ends. CDR3 length equals 13 residues. The germline V gene encodes CDR1 SQVTM and CDR2 ANQGSEA. As DNA, the CDR3 is TGCAGCGTTGAGTCAGGTAGCTCCTACGAGCAGTACTTC. This codes for CSVESGSSYEQYF.

The gene calls are TRBV6-1 and TRBJ1-5; D is undetermined. From germline, CDR1 is MNHNS and CDR2 SASEGT. This CDR3 has 14 amino acids. The V end lost 3 bases, the J end lost 1 base, and 7 bases lay between the germline ends. Written as DNA, the CDR3 is TGTGCCAGCAGTGAGAACGGGAGCAATCAGCCCCAGCATTTT. It specifies CASSENGSNQPQHF.

The rearrangement links TRBV2 to TRBJ1-5; 8 bases map to TRBD1. V lost 4 bases to trimming and J lost 6 bases; unmatched junction nucleotides: 5. The CDR3 consists of 14 residues. CDR1 is SNHLY and CDR2 is FYNNEI in the germline V gene. In nucleotides, the CDR3 is TGTGCCAGCAGTGTCGAACAGGGGGGTCAGCCCCAGCATTTT. Encoded protein: CASSVEQGGQPQHF. The variable domain in full, with the rest retrieved from reference TRBV2 and TRBJ1-5, is EPEVTQTPSHQVTQMGQEVILRCVPISNHLYFYWYRQILGQKVEFLVSFYNNEISEKSEIFDDQFSVERPDGSNFTLKIRSTKLEDSAMYFCASSVEQGGQPQHFGDGTRLSIL.

The table lists this clone with a count of one. The chain's CDR3 is CASSSGQGLSDTQYF. In DNA form, the CDR3 reads TGCGCCAGCAGCTCGGGACAGGGGTTGTCCGATACGCAGTATTTT. The rearrangement uses TRBV5-1 and TRBJ2-3, with 10 bases aligning to TRBD1. Germline values: CDR1 SGHRS, CDR2 YFSETQ. V trimming: 3 bases; J trimming: 6 bases; junction bases outside the gene matches: 7. This CDR3 has 15 amino acids. The complete variable domain, with remaining parts taken from reference TRBV5-1 and TRBJ2-3, reads KAGVTQTPRYLIKTRGQQVTLSCSPISGHRSVSWYQQTPGQGLQFLFEYFSETQRNKGNFPGRFSGRQFSNSRSEMNVSTLELGDSALYLCASSSGQGLSDTQYFGPGTRLTVL.

The V and J genes are TRBV28 and TRBJ2-2; 8 bases are shared with TRBD2. The CDR3 is 15 amino acids. Trimming at V came to 6 bases and at J to 5 bases, leaving 8 bases not matched to a gene. Per germline, CDR1 MDHEN and CDR2 SYDVKM. CDR3 residues: CASRLGGLVTGELFF. The CDR3 DNA reads TGTGCCAGCAGATTGGGGGGACTAGTAACCGGGGAGCTGTTTTTT. Full variable domain (rest looked up from reference TRBV28 and TRBJ2-2): DVKVTQSSRYLVKRTGEKVFLECVQDMDHENMFWYRQDPGLGLRLIYFSYDVKMKEKGDIPEGYSVSREKKERFSLILESASTNQTSMYLCASRLGGLVTGELFFGEGSRLTVL.

This clone is deemed medium-sized. The chain recombines TRBV30 with TRBJ2-2; 12 bases align to TRBD2. Germline V gene lookup returns CDR1 GTSNPN and CDR2 SVGIG (reference sequence). J was trimmed by 4 bases and V by 0 bases; bases with no gene match: 9. CDR3 size: 18 residues. The CDR3: CAWSVIYSSGRATGELFF. CDR3 nucleotides: TGTGCCTGGAGTGTAATCTATTCTAGCGGGAGGGCCACCGGGGAGCTGTTTTTT.

This clone was counted a few times. The rearrangement uses TRBV2 and TRBJ1-4, with TRBD1 matching over 7 bases. The germline gives CDR1 SNHLY, CDR2 FYNNEI. V was pared by 5 bases and J by 6 bases, with 6 bases of the junction left unmatched. CDR3 length: 14 residues. CDR3 protein: CASSRQGIYEKLFF. CDR3 nucleotides: TGTGCCAGCAGTCGACAGGGAATCTATGAAAAACTGTTTTTT.

This clone was seen more than once but under ten times. The J gene is TRBJ2-7, the V gene TRBV18, with 7 bases fitting TRBD1. Germline CDR1 is KGHSH and CDR2 is LQKENI. This CDR3 contains 14 residues. Unmatched junction bases numbered 6, after V lost 6 bases and J lost 1 base. In nucleotides, the CDR3 is TGTGCCAGCTCCCCCGACAGGGATTCCTACGAGCAGTACTTC. It specifies CASSPDRDSYEQYF.

With regard to this clone: The DNA is omitted, as the CDR3 cannot be located on it reliably, and the CDR3 follows TCRdb's listing. The chain employs TRBV28 and TRBJ2-3; the D call of TRBD2 is as the table states it, not checked on the DNA. The CDR3 contains 15 residues when both ends are counted. Germline V CDR1 and CDR2: MDHEN, SYDVKM. The CDR3 loop is CASILGLGGKDTQYF.

V and J are TRBV5-1 and TRBJ2-3; D perhaps matches TRBD2 (5 bases). The CDR3 has 15 residues. Germline CDR1 SGHRS, CDR2 YFSETQ. The V end was cut by 0 bases, the J end by 1 base, with 9 bases between. The CDR3 loop is CASSLVGVGTDTQYF. The CDR3 DNA follows: TGCGCCAGCAGCTTGGTCGGGGTGGGCACAGATACGCAGTATTTT.

This clone occurred once. The chain combines TRBV7-6 with TRBJ1-4; TRBD1 might be the D (5 bases). V lost 6 bases and J lost 5, with 16 bases in between. Germline V gives CDR1 SGHVS, CDR2 FNYEAQ. The CDR3 is 15 residues long. This CDR3 is CASRARRGANEKLFF. The CDR3 DNA sequence: TGTGCCAGCAGAGCTCGAAGGGGCGCGAATGAAAAACTGTTTTTT.